One and the same sample provided the 11 T cell receptor beta chains below, sequenced in a study of cytomegalovirus exposure and HLA in healthy donors. Amplification used 60 Vbeta primers and 13 Jbeta primers. Data came from immunoSEQ multiplex PCR; TCRdb stores just in-frame clones and leaves some out. The top ten clones hold less than 9% of a sample with approximately 160,000 clones, over 70% of them seen once. Sequencing was performed on PBMCs. Source of these receptors: a male donor in good health and CMV-seropositive.

V usage is TRBV5-4 and J usage is TRBJ2-3, with D perhaps matching TRBD2 (5 bases). Trimming took off 0 bases at V and 4 bases at J, with 12 bases between the two ends. Germline V gene data show CDR1 as SGHNT and CDR2 as YYREEE (reference sequence). CDR3 length: 15 residues. The CDR3 bases are TGTGCCAGCAGCTTGGGGACGGGTAGCGCAGATACGCAGTATTTT. It yields the protein CASSLGTGSADTQYF.

A word on this clone: The sample has other DNA sequences that encode this CDR3 too. This chain joins TRBV4-1 and TRBJ2-7; TRBD1 matches 9 bases. The junction had 4 bases not matched to a gene; V was cut back by 4 bases and J by 3 bases. Germline V gives CDR1 MGHRA, CDR2 YSYEKL. There are 14 residues in the CDR3. The CDR3 nucleotides are TGCGCCAGCAGCCGCAGGGACAGGGACTACGAGCAGTACTTC. Amino acid sequence: CASSRRDRDYEQYF.

In DNA form, the CDR3 reads TGTGCCAGCAGCCCGGGTAGTATGACCTATGGCTACACCTTC. Its translation is CASSPGSMTYGYTF. The gene calls are TRBV11-2 and TRBJ1-2; no firm D call. Germline assignment: CDR1 SGHAT and CDR2 FQNNGV. Trimming took off 5 bases at V and 4 bases at J, with 14 bases between the two ends. This CDR3 is 14 amino acids long.

The count of this clone is one. This rearrangement joins TRBV6-1 to TRBJ2-1; D is possibly TRBD1 (6 bases). This CDR3 spans 14 amino acids. Germline CDR1 is MNHNS and CDR2 is SASEGT. Trimming left V 8 bases short and J 3 bases short, with 14 bases between. CDR3 residues: CASLVGQSYNEQFF. CDR3 bases: TGTGCCAGCTTAGTTGGACAGAGCTACAATGAGCAGTTCTTC.

The chain uses TRBV11-2 and TRBJ1-2, with a possible D match to TRBD1 (6 bases). Looked up from germline, CDR1 is SGHAT and CDR2 is FQNNGV. Trimming took off 7 bases at V and 8 bases at J, with 23 bases between the two ends. This CDR3 has 15 residues. CDR3 sequence reads: CASKPNRGRGSGYTF. For the CDR3, the DNA is TGTGCCAGCAAACCTAATAGGGGCAGGGGCAGCGGCTACACCTTC.

The CDR3 is CASRTTSQETQYF. The CDR3 region has the DNA TGTGCCAGCAGGACAACCAGCCAAGAGACCCAGTACTTC. V gene TRBV2 combines with J gene TRBJ2-5; D gene uncertain. The CDR3 length is 13 residues. Germline V lookup: CDR1 SNHLY, CDR2 FYNNEI. The V and J ends lost 6 bases and 1 base respectively, with 9 bases between them.

The V gene is TRBV9, the J gene TRBJ1-2, with D perhaps TRBD1 (5 bases). This CDR3 region has 12 residues. With 3 bases removed from V and 8 bases from J, the gap between germline ends came to 11 bases. The germline CDR1 and CDR2 sequences are SGDLS and YYNGEE. DNA of the CDR3: TGTGCCAGCAGCGCATGGGACTCCGGCTACACCTTC. It translates to CASSAWDSGYTF.

This sequence joins TRBV9 and TRBJ1-2; D is perhaps TRBD1 (6 bases). The CDR3 is 15 residues long. The germline CDR1 and CDR2 sequences are SGDLS and YYNGEE. The ends were cut back, 3 bases at V and 4 bases at J, with 16 bases in the middle. In DNA form, the CDR3 reads TGTGCCAGCAGCGGCGGACAGAGCTTTATCTATGGCTACACCTTC. This codes for CASSGGQSFIYGYTF. Full variable domain (outside the CDR3, taken from reference TRBV9 and TRBJ1-2): DSGVTQTPKHLITATGQRVTLRCSPRSGDLSVYWYQQSLDQGLQFLIQYYNGEERAKGNILERFSAQQFPDLHSELNLSSLELGDSALYFCASSGGQSFIYGYTFGSGTRLTVV.

The chain recombines TRBV5-5 with TRBJ2-1; tentatively, D is TRBD1 (6 bases). Germline values: CDR1 SGHKS, CDR2 YYEKEE (reference sequence). The CDR3 totals 14 residues. The V end was cut by 0 bases, the J end by 9 bases, with 13 bases between. CDR3 nucleotide sequence: TGTGCCAGCAGCTTGGCCAGGGGAGACGCTGAGCAGTTCTTC. Its protein product is CASSLARGDAEQFF.

The chain joins TRBV2 to TRBJ1-5; TRBD1 agrees at 10 bases. Germline V gene sequence: CDR1 SNHLY, CDR2 FYNNEI. The CDR3 has 15 amino acids. V trimming: 7 bases; J trimming: 6 bases; junction bases outside the gene matches: 9. The CDR3 DNA reads as TGTGCCAGCAACGCGGGACAGGGGAGGACTCAGCCCCAGCATTTT. As protein: CASNAGQGRTQPQHF.

This clone was seen just once. The chain uses TRBV12-5 and TRBJ2-1; D may be TRBD1 (7 bases). V lost 5 bases and J 5 bases, leaving 22 bases between the germline ends. This CDR3 has 17 residues. Germline V gives CDR1 LGHNT, CDR2 FRNRAP. DNA of the CDR3: TGTGCTAGTGGTCCGGGGGACAGTCAACCGTCCGACAATGAGCAGTTCTTC. Encoded protein: CASGPGDSQPSDNEQFF. Full variable domain (outside the CDR3, taken from reference TRBV12-5 and TRBJ2-1): DARVTQTPRHKVTEMGQEVTMRCQPILGHNTVFWYRQTMMQGLELLAYFRNRAPLDDSGMPKDRFSAEMPDATLATLKIQPSEPRDSAVYFCASGPGDSQPSDNEQFFGPGTRLTVL.